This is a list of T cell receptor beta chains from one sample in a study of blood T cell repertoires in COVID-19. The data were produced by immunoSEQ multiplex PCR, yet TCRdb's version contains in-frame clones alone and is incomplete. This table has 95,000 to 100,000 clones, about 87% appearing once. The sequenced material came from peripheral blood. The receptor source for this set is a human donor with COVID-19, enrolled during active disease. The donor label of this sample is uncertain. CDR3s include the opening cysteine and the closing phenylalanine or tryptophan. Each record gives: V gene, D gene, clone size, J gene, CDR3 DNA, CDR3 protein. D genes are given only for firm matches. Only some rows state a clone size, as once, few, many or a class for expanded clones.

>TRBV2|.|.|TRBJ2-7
TGTGCCGGCGGTGGTAGCCACTACGAGCAGTACTTC
CAGGGSHYEQYF
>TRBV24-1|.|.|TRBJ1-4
TGTGCCACCCCGGCAGGGGCGTTAGGGGAAGTCACTAATGAAAAACTGTTTTTT
CATPAGALGEVTNEKLFF
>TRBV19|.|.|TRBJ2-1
TGTGCCAGTAGTATACACCAAGTAGACAATGAGCAGTTCTTC
CASSIHQVDNEQFF
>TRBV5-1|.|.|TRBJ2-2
TGCGCCAGCAGCTTGGCCCCGGTGGGCATTAACACCGGGGAGCTGTTTTTT
CASSLAPVGINTGELFF
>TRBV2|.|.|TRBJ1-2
TGTGCCAGCAGTGAAGCCCATTTCCTGCGACAGGAACTAAACTATGGCTACACCTTC
CASSEAHFLRQELNYGYTF
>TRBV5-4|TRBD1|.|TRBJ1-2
TGTGCCAGCAGCCTGGACAGGGGACGAGGCTACACCTTC
CASSLDRGRGYTF
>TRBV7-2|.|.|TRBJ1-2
TGTGCCAGCAGCCCCGGGGAGGGGATGGGCTACACCTTC
CASSPGEGMGYTF
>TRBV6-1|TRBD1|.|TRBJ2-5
TGTGCCAGCAGTGAAATGGGACAGGGTAAGAAGACCCAGTACTTC
CASSEMGQGKKTQYF
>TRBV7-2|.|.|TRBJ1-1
TGTGCCAGCAGCAGACAAACAGGGACAGAAGCTTTCTTT
CASSRQTGTEAFF
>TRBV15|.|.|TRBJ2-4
TGTGCCACCAGCAGGGGGGGAGTTGTAATGGGCAAAAACATTCAGTACTTC
CATSRGGVVMGKNIQYF
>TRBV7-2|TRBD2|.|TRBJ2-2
TGTGCCAGCAGCTTTGCTAGCGGAGGAACCGGGGAGCTGTTTTTT
CASSFASGGTGELFF
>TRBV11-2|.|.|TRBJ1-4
TGTGCCAGCAGAGTTTGGGGGCGCTCGAGTGAAAAACTGTTTTTT
CASRVWGRSSEKLFF
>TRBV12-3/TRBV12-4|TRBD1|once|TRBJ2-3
TGTGCCAGCAGGGGGACAGGGTCAGATACGCAGTATTTT
CASRGTGSDTQYF
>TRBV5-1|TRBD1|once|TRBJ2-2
TGCGCCAGCAGCGCCGGACAGGGAGGAACCGGGGAGCTGTTTTTT
CASSAGQGGTGELFF
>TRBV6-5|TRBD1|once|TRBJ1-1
TGTGCCAGCAGCCTAGACAGGGACACTGAAGCTTTCTTT
CASSLDRDTEAFF
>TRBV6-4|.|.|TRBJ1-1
TGTGCCAGCAGTGACAGGGGTCTACCTCTGAACACTGAAGCTTTCTTT
CASSDRGLPLNTEAFF
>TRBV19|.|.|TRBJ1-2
TGTGCCAGTAGTGCCCTTATAGGGGTCAACTATGGCTACACCTTC
CASSALIGVNYGYTF
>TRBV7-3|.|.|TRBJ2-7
TGTGCCAGCAGCTCAACACTGACAGGCGAGCAGTACTTC
CASSSTLTGEQYF
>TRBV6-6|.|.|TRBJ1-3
TGTGCCAGCAGGGAGTCTGCCTCTGGAAACACCATATATTTT
CASRESASGNTIYF
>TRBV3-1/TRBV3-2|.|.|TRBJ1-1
TGTGCCAGCAGCCAAGATGCCTCAGACACTGAAGCTTTCTTT
CASSQDASDTEAFF
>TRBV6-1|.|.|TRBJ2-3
TGTGCCAGCAGTGAATCTCTTCTAGCAGATACGCAGTATTTT
CASSESLLADTQYF
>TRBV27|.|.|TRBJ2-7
TGTGCCAGCAGGCGGACTACGCTCCCCTACGAGCAGTACTTC
CASRRTTLPYEQYF
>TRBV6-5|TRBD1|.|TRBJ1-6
TGTGCCAGCACACCGGGACAGGGGGTTTATTCACCCCTCCACTTT
CASTPGQGVYSPLHF